This entry lists 31 T cell receptor beta chains sequenced from one sample in a study of T cell repertoires in cytomegalovirus infection. From the reads, TCRdb called clonotypes with MiXCR, one entry per CDR3 protein. Among about 310,000 distinct CDR3 sequences listed, 15% to 20% were seen once. Sequencing was carried out using PBMCs. The receptors shown here come from a human donor in good health (CMV status not recorded). Some clones in this sample may be carry-over from other donors' samples.

The chain couples TRBV6-5 to TRBJ1-2, with TRBD1 identical over 12 bases. CDR3 size: 16 residues. V shed 1 base, J shed 6 bases, and the junction held 6 bases outside the gene matches. The V gene's germline CDR1 is MNHEY and CDR2 SVGAGI. This CDR3 is CASSYYRDRGQDGYTF. The CDR3 coding sequence is TGTGCCAGCAGTTACTACCGGGACAGGGGGCAGGATGGCTACACCTTC.

The chain joins TRBV19 to TRBJ2-4; no clear D gene. The V end was cut by 2 bases, the J end by 0 bases, with 17 bases between. Per the germline V gene, CDR1 is LNHDA and CDR2 is SQIVND (reference sequence). The CDR3 is made up of 18 amino acids. CDR3 in amino acids: CASSIRVYGNLAKNIQYF. DNA of the CDR3: TGTGCCAGTAGTATACGGGTTTATGGAAATCTAGCCAAAAACATTCAGTACTTC.

This clonotype turned up a few times. This sequence joins TRBV20-1 and TRBJ2-1, with unresolved D. CDR3 size: 12 residues. Trimming cost V 2 bases and J 7 bases, with 9 bases left between them. Germline V gene lookup returns CDR1 DFQATT and CDR2 SNEGSKA (reference sequence). The CDR3 nucleotides read TGCAGTGCTAGAAGCCTGCGGAATGAGCAGTTCTTC. Its translation is CSARSLRNEQFF.

Many counts were recorded for this clonotype. The J gene is TRBJ2-6, the V gene TRBV7-9, with TRBD1 identical over 10 bases. Unmatched junction bases numbered 10, after V lost 5 bases and J lost 0 bases. Germline loops: CDR1 SEHNR, CDR2 FQNEAQ (reference sequence). This CDR3 spans 19 amino acids. The CDR3, as DNA: TGTGCCAGCAGCCCAGGAAGACAGGGGGCGAGCTCTGGGGCCAACGTCCTGACTTTC. Its protein is CASSPGRQGASSGANVLTF.

This clonotype was recorded a few times. This rearrangement joins TRBV6-1 to TRBJ1-1, with D unresolved. V lost 1 base and J 0 bases, leaving 6 bases between the germline ends. The CDR3 length is 14 residues. Germline CDR1 reads MNHNS; CDR2 reads SASEGT. In DNA, the CDR3 is TGTGCCAGCAGTGAAGGGAACATGAACACTGAAGCTTTCTTT. Translated: CASSEGNMNTEAFF.

This clonotype was seen ten or more times. CDR3 amino acids: CASSLLRPVGTDTQYF. As DNA, the CDR3 is TGTGCCAGCAGTTTATTACGGCCCGTCGGCACAGATACGCAGTATTTT. J is TRBJ2-3 and V is TRBV27; D ambiguous. Germline CDR1 reads MNHEY; CDR2 reads SMNVEV (reference sequence). The ends were cut back, 1 base at V and 1 base at J, with 12 bases in the middle. This CDR3 has 16 residues.

This chain joins TRBV7-9 and TRBJ1-1, with 8 bases that match TRBD1. Looked up from germline, CDR1 is SEHNR and CDR2 is FQNEAQ (reference sequence). V lost 1 base to trimming and J lost 6 bases; unmatched junction nucleotides: 16. This CDR3 contains 18 residues. CDR3 nucleotide sequence: TGTGCCAGCAGCTTAGGGACAGGGTTATGGCGGGGTAACGCTGAAGCTTTCTTT. Protein sequence: CASSLGTGLWRGNAEAFF.

The CDR3: CATSDPNRGTYGYTF. The CDR3, as DNA: TGTGCCACCAGTGATCCAAATAGGGGCACCTATGGCTACACCTTC. The J gene is TRBJ1-2, the V gene TRBV24-1, with D possibly being TRBD1 (5 bases). Trimming pared 3 bases from V and 4 bases from J, leaving 14 bases between. This CDR3 comprises 15 residues. Germline V lookup: CDR1 KGHDR, CDR2 SFDVKD.

The V gene is TRBV7-6, the J gene TRBJ2-3; TRBD2 might be the D (6 bases). Per the germline V gene, CDR1 is SGHVS and CDR2 is FNYEAQ. The CDR3 covers 14 residues. V lost 7 bases and J 2 bases, leaving 13 bases between the germline ends. CDR3 bases: TGTGCCAGCAAAGTCGGCGGGGTCACAGATACGCAGTATTTT. This encodes CASKVGGVTDTQYF.

This clonotype was counted between two and nine times. One end of the junction does not line up with germline, which may come from a read error. The CDR3 region is CASSPSGTTSETEDF. DNA for the CDR3: TGTGCCAGCAGCCCCTCCGGGACGACCTCTGAAACGGAAGACTTC. J is TRBJ1-2 and V is TRBV7-9; D may be TRBD1 (5 bases). This CDR3 is built from 15 residues. CDR1 and CDR2 (germline): SEHNR, FQNEAQ (reference sequence).

The V gene is TRBV6-5, the J gene TRBJ2-3, with 9 nucleotides matching TRBD1. CDR3 length: 17 residues. Germline V lookup: CDR1 MNHEY, CDR2 SVGAGI. With V trimmed by 0 bases and J by 1 base, 5 bases remained unmatched. The CDR3 nucleotides are TGTGCCAGCAGTTACTCGGGACAGGGCCCTCGCACAGATACGCAGTATTTT. It specifies CASSYSGQGPRTDTQYF.

This clonotype was counted many times. The V and J genes are TRBV4-1 and TRBJ1-1, with TRBD1 matching 12 bases. The germline V gene encodes CDR1 MGHRA and CDR2 YSYEKL. This CDR3 spans 15 amino acids. V lost 1 base to trimming and J lost 8 bases; unmatched junction nucleotides: 5. This chain's CDR3 is CASSQAGTGGPEAFF. The CDR3 DNA reads TGCGCCAGCAGCCAAGCCGGGACAGGGGGCCCAGAAGCTTTCTTT.

The rearrangement joins TRBV28 to TRBJ2-7; maybe TRBD2 (6 bases). The CDR3 contains 15 residues. V dropped 2 bases and J dropped 0 bases, with 11 bases sitting between them. In germline, CDR1 is MDHEN, CDR2 SYDVKM. CDR3 bases: TGTGCCAGCAGTTTAATAGCGGCTAGCTCCTACGAGCAGTACTTC. It encodes CASSLIAASSYEQYF.

This rearrangement joins TRBV20-1 to TRBJ2-7; perhaps TRBD2 as D (6 bases). The CDR3 sequence is 12 residues long. Per germline, CDR1 DFQATT and CDR2 SNEGSKA (reference sequence). Trimming stripped 3 bases from V and 6 bases from J, with 12 bases between. CDR3 coding DNA: TGCAGTGCTAGGAGCACTAGCAGCGAGCAGTACTTC. Amino acid sequence: CSARSTSSEQYF.

A few counts support this clonotype. CDR3 in amino acids: CASSLTGGGLISLNTGELFF. The CDR3 nucleotides read TGTGCCAGCAGCTTAACCGGGGGGGGTCTCATCTCATTGAACACCGGGGAGCTGTTTTTT. The chain links TRBV7-3 to TRBJ2-2; 8 bases fit TRBD2. Trimming removed 0 bases from V and 1 base from J; junction bases left unmatched: 13. The CDR3 spans 20 residues. CDR1 is SGHTA and CDR2 is FQGTGA in the germline V gene.

This clonotype was counted ten times or more. V usage is TRBV19 and J usage is TRBJ1-1; maybe TRBD1 (5 bases). Germline values: CDR1 LNHDA, CDR2 SQIVND (reference sequence). Trimming pared 3 bases from V and 11 bases from J, leaving 16 bases between. The CDR3 is 13 amino acids. CDR3 sequence: CASSMTGLRGAFF. The CDR3 DNA reads as TGTGCCAGTAGTATGACGGGGCTTCGCGGCGCTTTCTTT.

The table lists this clonotype with many counts. This chain connects TRBV7-8 to TRBJ2-7, with D maybe TRBD2 (5 bases). V was shortened by 5 bases and J by 0 bases, with 11 bases between the two germline ends. The CDR3 runs 14 residues. Germline-derived CDR1 and CDR2 are SGHVS and FQNEAQ. CDR3 loop: CASSVGEVSYEQYF. In DNA, the CDR3 is TGTGCCAGCAGCGTCGGGGAAGTCTCCTACGAGCAGTACTTC.

The V gene is TRBV28, the J gene TRBJ1-1, with D hard to call. Germline assignment: CDR1 MDHEN and CDR2 SYDVKM. Trimming shortened V by 5 bases and J by 1 base, and 14 bases separated the two germline ends. The CDR3 loop spans 15 amino acids. The CDR3 loop is CASSPLRAKNTEAFF. Here the CDR3 DNA reads TGTGCCAGCAGTCCCTTGAGGGCGAAGAACACTGAAGCTTTCTTT.

This clonotype was seen a handful of times. The rearrangement links TRBV6-2 or TRBV6-3 to TRBJ2-5, with 8 bases identical to TRBD2. The CDR3 length is 16 residues. The germline V gene encodes CDR1 MNHEY and CDR2 SVGEGT. Unmatched junction bases numbered 10, after V lost 5 bases and J lost 2 bases. DNA of the CDR3: TGTGCCAGCAGTACGGGAGGGGGTAGTGCACAAGAGACCCAGTACTTC. It codes for CASSTGGGSAQETQYF.

This clonotype was recorded at least ten times. The chain joins TRBV6-1 to TRBJ2-5, with D maybe TRBD1 (6 bases). Trimming removed 6 bases from V and 3 bases from J, with 17 bases in between. Germline V gene lookup returns CDR1 MNHNS and CDR2 SASEGT. The CDR3 is 15 amino acids. CDR3 amino acids: CASRTKTGFEETQYF. The CDR3 DNA follows: TGTGCCAGCAGGACCAAGACAGGCTTCGAAGAGACCCAGTACTTC.

This clonotype was picked up many times. The V call is TRBV7-6, the J call TRBJ1-2; possible D gene TRBD1, 6 bases. From germline, CDR1 is SGHVS and CDR2 FNYEAQ. The CDR3 spans 13 residues. The ends were cut back, 5 bases at V and 8 bases at J, with 15 bases in the middle. CDR3 region: CASSPGGGSGYTF. The CDR3 DNA sequence: TGTGCCAGCAGCCCGGGCGGGGGCTCCGGCTACACCTTC.

This clonotype was picked up a small number of times. The V and J genes are TRBV5-1 and TRBJ1-2; tentative D call: TRBD1 (6 bases). The V gene lost 3 bases and the J gene lost 6 bases, with 15 bases spanning the gap. The CDR3 loop spans 14 amino acids. Looked up from germline, CDR1 is SGHRS and CDR2 is YFSETQ. This CDR3 reads CASSSTTGIHGYTF. Written as DNA, the CDR3 is TGCGCCAGCAGCTCGACAACAGGGATTCATGGCTACACCTTC.

This clonotype was found a few times. The chain uses TRBV2 and TRBJ2-2; possible D gene TRBD2, 5 bases. The V end was cut by 7 bases, the J end by 1 base, with 10 bases between. Germline loops: CDR1 SNHLY, CDR2 FYNNEI. CDR3 length: 14 residues. CDR3 amino acids: CASTREMNTGELFF. The DNA for the CDR3 is TGTGCCAGCACTCGGGAAATGAACACCGGGGAGCTGTTTTTT.

The chain joins TRBV19 to TRBJ1-1; tentatively, D is TRBD1 (6 bases). Trimming cost V 2 bases and J 1 base, with 11 bases left between them. This CDR3 has 15 residues. Germline V gives CDR1 LNHDA, CDR2 SQIVND (reference sequence). The DNA of the CDR3 is TGTGCCAGTAGTATAACCGGGACAAGGAACACTGAAGCTTTCTTT. This sequence encodes CASSITGTRNTEAFF.

This clonotype was seen ten or more times. CDR3 loop: CASSLGVGNNSPLHF. CDR3 in DNA: TGTGCCAGCAGCTTAGGAGTGGGTAATAATTCACCCCTCCACTTT. The chain is built from TRBV7-6 and TRBJ1-6; D is uncertain. Germline values: CDR1 SGHVS, CDR2 FNYEAQ. CDR3 length equals 15 residues. Trimming removed 1 base at V and 5 bases at J, with 9 bases between.

This clonotype has just a few counts. One end of the junction does not line up with germline, which may come from a read error. This sequence joins TRBV5-3 and TRBJ2-3, with TRBD1 identical over 9 bases. TRBV5-3 is reported as an ORF; its role is uncertain. CDR3 length: 15 residues. In DNA, the CDR3 is TGTGCCAGCAGCTTGGGAGAACAGGGGGCGTATACGCAGTATTTT. It translates to CASSLGEQGAYTQYF.

This clonotype was observed many times. This chain uses TRBV7-2 with TRBJ2-3; TRBD2 is a possible D gene (5 bases). V lost 5 bases, J lost 1 base, and 10 bases lay in between. The CDR3 covers 14 residues. The V gene's germline CDR1 is SGHTA and CDR2 FQGNSA. CDR3 DNA: TGTGCCAGCAGCACTAGACTCGGCACAGATACGCAGTATTTT. Its protein is CASSTRLGTDTQYF.

This clonotype was counted only a few times. The gene calls are TRBV6-6 and TRBJ1-6, with TRBD1 identical over 9 bases. The CDR3 loop spans 19 amino acids. CDR1 is MNHNY and CDR2 is SVGAGI in the germline V gene (reference sequence). Germline trimming cut 5 bases from V and 4 bases from J; bases unmatched to any gene: 15. The CDR3, as DNA: TGTGCCAGCAGTCTAACTTCGTGGGACAGGGCACTTTATAATTCACCCCTCCACTTT. This translates into CASSLTSWDRALYNSPLHF.

V usage is TRBV2 and J usage is TRBJ2-7; D remains ambiguous. This CDR3 comprises 12 residues. Trimming shortened V by 3 bases and J by 2 bases, and 5 bases separated the two germline ends. The V gene's germline CDR1 is SNHLY and CDR2 FYNNEI. The CDR3 protein is CASSEATYEQYF. The CDR3 DNA sequence: TGTGCCAGCAGTGAGGCAACCTACGAGCAGTACTTC.

This clonotype was seen ten or more times. The V and J genes are TRBV28 and TRBJ1-1; D is possibly TRBD1 (5 bases). V lost 5 bases and J lost 4, with 14 bases in between. Germline V lookup: CDR1 MDHEN, CDR2 SYDVKM. The CDR3 is made up of 14 amino acids. CDR3 bases: TGTGCCAGCAGTCCCAGGGCGCTGGGCACTGAAGCTTTCTTT. Translation gives CASSPRALGTEAFF. Full variable domain (missing parts from reference TRBV28 and TRBJ1-1): DVKVTQSSRYLVKRTGEKVFLECVQDMDHENMFWYRQDPGLGLRLIYFSYDVKMKEKGDIPEGYSVSREKKERFSLILESASTNQTSMYLCASSPRALGTEAFFGQGTRLTVV.

The V and J genes are TRBV29-1 and TRBJ2-7; TRBD2 is a possible D gene (6 bases). With 4 bases removed from V and 5 bases from J, the gap between germline ends came to 15 bases. Germline V gene data show CDR1 as SQVTM and CDR2 as ANQGSEA. The CDR3 sequence is 13 residues long. CDR3 bases: TGCAGCGTTGGTAGGGACTCTTGGCACGAGCAGTACTTC. This translates into CSVGRDSWHEQYF.